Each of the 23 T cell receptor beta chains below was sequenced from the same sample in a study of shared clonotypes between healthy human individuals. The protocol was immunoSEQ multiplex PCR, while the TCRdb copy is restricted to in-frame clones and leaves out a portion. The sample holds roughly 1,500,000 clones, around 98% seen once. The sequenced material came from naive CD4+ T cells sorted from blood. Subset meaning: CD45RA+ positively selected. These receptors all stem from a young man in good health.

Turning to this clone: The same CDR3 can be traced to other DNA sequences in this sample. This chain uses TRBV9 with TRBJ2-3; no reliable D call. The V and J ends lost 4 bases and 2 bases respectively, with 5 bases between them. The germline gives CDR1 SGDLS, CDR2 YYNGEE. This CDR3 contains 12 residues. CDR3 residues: CASSPPTDTQYF. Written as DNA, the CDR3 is TGTGCCAGCAGCCCTCCCACAGATACGCAGTATTTT.

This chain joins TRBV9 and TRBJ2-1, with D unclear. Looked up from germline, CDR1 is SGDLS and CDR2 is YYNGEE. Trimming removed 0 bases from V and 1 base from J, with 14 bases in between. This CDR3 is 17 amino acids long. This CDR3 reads CASSVEALLGSYNEQFF. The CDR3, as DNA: TGTGCCAGCAGCGTAGAGGCCCTCCTGGGGTCCTACAATGAGCAGTTCTTC.

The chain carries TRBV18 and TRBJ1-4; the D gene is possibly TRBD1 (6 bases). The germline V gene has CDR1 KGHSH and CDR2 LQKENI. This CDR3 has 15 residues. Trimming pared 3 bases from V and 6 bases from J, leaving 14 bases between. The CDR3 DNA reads TGTGCCAGCTCACCCCAGGCAGGGGCGCATGAAAAACTGTTTTTT. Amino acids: CASSPQAGAHEKLFF.

The CDR3 region is CASSLATPQNTEAFF. The CDR3 DNA reads TGTGCCAGCAGTTTGGCAACCCCCCAGAACACTGAAGCTTTCTTT. The V gene is TRBV28, the J gene TRBJ1-1; D remains unclear. Trimming stripped 3 bases from V and 1 base from J, with 12 bases between. This CDR3 comprises 15 residues. In germline, CDR1 is MDHEN, CDR2 SYDVKM.

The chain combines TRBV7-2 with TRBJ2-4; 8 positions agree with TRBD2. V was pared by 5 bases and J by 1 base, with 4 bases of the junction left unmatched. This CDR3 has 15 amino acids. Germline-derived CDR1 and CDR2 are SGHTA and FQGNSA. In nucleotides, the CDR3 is TGTGCCAGCAGCCCCGGACTAGCCGCCAAAAACATTCAGTACTTC. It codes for CASSPGLAAKNIQYF.

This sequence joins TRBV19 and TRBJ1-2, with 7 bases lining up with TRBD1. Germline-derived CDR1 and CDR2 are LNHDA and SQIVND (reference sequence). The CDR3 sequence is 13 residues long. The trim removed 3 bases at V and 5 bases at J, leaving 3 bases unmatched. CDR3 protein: CASSIRQGYGYTF. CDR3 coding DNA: TGTGCCAGTAGTATTCGACAGGGATATGGCTACACCTTC.

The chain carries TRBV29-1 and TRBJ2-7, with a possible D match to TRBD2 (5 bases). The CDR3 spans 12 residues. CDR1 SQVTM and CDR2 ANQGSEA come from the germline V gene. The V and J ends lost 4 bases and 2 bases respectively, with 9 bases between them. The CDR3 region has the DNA TGCAGCGTTGGGGTAGCGCCCTACGAGCAGTACTTC. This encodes CSVGVAPYEQYF.

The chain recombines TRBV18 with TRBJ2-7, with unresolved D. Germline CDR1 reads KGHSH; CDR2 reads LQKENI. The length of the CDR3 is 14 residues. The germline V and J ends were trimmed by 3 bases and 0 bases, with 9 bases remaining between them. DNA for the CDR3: TGTGCCAGCTCACCTGGTTGGGACTCCTACGAGCAGTACTTC. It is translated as CASSPGWDSYEQYF.

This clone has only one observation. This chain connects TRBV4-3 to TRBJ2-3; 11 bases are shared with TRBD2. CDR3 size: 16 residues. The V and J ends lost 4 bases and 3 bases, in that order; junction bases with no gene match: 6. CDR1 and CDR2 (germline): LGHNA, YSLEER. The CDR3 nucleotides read TGCGCCAGCAGCCGGATAGCGGGAGGGCCTACAGATACGCAGTATTTT. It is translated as CASSRIAGGPTDTQYF.

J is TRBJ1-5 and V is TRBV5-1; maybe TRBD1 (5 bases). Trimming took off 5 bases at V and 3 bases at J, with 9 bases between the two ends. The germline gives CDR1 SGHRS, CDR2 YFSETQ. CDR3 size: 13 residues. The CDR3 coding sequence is TGCGCCAGCAGAGAGACAGTCAATCAGCCCCAGCATTTT. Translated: CASRETVNQPQHF.

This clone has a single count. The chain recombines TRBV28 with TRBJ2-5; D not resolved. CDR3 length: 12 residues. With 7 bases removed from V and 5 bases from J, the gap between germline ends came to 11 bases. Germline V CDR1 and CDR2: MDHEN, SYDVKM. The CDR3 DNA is TGTGCCAGCAACTGGGGTGGGGAGACCCAGTACTTC. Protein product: CASNWGGETQYF.

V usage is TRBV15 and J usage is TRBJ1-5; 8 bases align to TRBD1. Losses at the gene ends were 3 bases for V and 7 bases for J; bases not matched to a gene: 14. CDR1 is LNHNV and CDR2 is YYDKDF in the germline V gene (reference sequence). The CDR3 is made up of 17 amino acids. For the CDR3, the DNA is TGTGCCACCAGCAGGCACCCAGGGGGAACAGGGGGGCAGCCCCAGCATTTT. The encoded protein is CATSRHPGGTGGQPQHF.

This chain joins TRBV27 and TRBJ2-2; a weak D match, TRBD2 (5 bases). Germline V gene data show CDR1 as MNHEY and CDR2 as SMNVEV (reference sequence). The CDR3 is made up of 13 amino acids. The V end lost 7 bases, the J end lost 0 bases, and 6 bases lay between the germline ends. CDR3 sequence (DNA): TGTGCCAGCACGAGGGCGAACACCGGGGAGCTGTTTTTT. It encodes CASTRANTGELFF.

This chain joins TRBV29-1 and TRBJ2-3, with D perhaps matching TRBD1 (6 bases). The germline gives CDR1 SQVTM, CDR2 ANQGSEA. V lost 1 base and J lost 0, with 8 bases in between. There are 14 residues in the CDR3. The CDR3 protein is CSVEVQGSTDTQYF. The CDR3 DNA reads TGCAGCGTTGAAGTGCAGGGGAGCACAGATACGCAGTATTTT.

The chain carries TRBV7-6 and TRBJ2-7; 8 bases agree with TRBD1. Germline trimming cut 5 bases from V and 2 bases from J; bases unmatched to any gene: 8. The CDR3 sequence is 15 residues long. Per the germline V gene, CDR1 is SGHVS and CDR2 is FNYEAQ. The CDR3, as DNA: TGTGCCAGCAGCAGAGGGACAGGATCTACCTACGAGCAGTACTTC. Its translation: CASSRGTGSTYEQYF. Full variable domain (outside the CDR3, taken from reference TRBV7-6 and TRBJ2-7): GAGVSQSPRYKVTKRGQDVALRCDPISGHVSLYWYRQALGQGPEFLTYFNYEAQQDKSGLPNDRFSAERPEGSISTLTIQRTEQRDSAMYRCASSRGTGSTYEQYFGPGTRLTVT.

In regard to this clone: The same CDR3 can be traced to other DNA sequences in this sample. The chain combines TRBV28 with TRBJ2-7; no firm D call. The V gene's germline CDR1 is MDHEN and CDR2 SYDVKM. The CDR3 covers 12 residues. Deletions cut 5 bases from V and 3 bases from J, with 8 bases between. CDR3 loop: CASSPPGYEQYF. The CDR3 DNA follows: TGTGCCAGCAGTCCGCCCGGCTACGAGCAGTACTTC. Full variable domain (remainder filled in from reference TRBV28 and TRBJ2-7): DVKVTQSSRYLVKRTGEKVFLECVQDMDHENMFWYRQDPGLGLRLIYFSYDVKMKEKGDIPEGYSVSREKKERFSLILESASTNQTSMYLCASSPPGYEQYFGPGTRLTVT.

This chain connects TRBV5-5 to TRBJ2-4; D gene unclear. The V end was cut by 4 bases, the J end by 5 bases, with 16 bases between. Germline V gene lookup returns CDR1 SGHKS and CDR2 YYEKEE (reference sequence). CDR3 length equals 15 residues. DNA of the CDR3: TGTGCCAGCAGCCGAGACGGATCCCGCGAAAACATTCAGTACTTC. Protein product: CASSRDGSRENIQYF.

CDR3 sequence: CASSPRRVGVQPQHF. The CDR3 region has the DNA TGTGCCAGCAGCCCCCGAAGGGTGGGGGTTCAGCCCCAGCATTTT. The chain couples TRBV7-8 to TRBJ1-5; a possible D gene is TRBD1 (5 bases). This CDR3 region has 15 residues. The V and J ends lost 5 bases and 6 bases respectively, with 17 bases between them. Germline CDR1 reads SGHVS; CDR2 reads FQNEAQ.

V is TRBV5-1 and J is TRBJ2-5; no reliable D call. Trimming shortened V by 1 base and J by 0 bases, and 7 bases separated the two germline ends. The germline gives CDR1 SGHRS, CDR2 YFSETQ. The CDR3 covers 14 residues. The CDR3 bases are TGCGCCAGCAGCTTGCGGGTGTACCAAGAGACCCAGTACTTC. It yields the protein CASSLRVYQETQYF.

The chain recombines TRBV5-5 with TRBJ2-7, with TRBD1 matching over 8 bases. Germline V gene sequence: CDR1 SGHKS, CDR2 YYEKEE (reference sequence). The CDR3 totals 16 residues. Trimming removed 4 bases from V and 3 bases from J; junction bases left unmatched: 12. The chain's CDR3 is CASSTNPGGVLYEQYF. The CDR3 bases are TGTGCCAGCAGCACGAATCCAGGGGGCGTTCTCTACGAGCAGTACTTC.

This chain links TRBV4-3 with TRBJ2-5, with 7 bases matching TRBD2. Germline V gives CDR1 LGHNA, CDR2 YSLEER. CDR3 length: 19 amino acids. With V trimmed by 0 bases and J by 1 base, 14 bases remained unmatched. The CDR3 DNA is TGCGCCAGCAGCCAAGATCACGGGGGAGGGCCTAGATTCCAAGAGACCCAGTACTTC. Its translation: CASSQDHGGGPRFQETQYF.

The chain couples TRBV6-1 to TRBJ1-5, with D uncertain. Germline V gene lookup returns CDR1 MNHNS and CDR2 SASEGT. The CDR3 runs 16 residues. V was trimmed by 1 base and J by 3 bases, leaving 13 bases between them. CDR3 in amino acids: CASSEGGSGFNQPQHF. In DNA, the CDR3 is TGTGCCAGCAGTGAAGGAGGGTCAGGTTTCAATCAGCCCCAGCATTTT.

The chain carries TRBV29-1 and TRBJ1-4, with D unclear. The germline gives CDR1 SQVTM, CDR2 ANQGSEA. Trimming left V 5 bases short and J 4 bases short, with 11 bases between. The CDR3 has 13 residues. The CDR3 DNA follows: TGCAGCGTTTCTGGCCGGGGTAATGAAAAACTGTTTTTT. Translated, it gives CSVSGRGNEKLFF.